Following are 11 T cell receptor beta chains from one sample sequenced in a study of shared clonotypes between healthy human individuals. Sequenced by immunoSEQ multiplex PCR; TCRdb stores in-frame clones only, minus some. The sample includes roughly 1.5 million clones, 95% to 99% of them seen just once. Sequencing input: naive CD4+ T cells sorted from blood. The subset here: CD45RA+ positively selected. These receptors were obtained from a man younger than 45 in good health.

The J gene is TRBJ2-7, the V gene TRBV10-1; 7 nucleotides agree with TRBD1. Germline V gives CDR1 WNHNN, CDR2 SYGVQD (reference sequence). This CDR3 is 12 amino acids long. V dropped 3 bases and J dropped 6; count of bases not matched to a gene: 2. Here the CDR3 DNA reads TGCGCCAGCAGTGATACAGGGGTCGAGCAGTACTTC. Translation: CASSDTGVEQYF.

CDR3 nucleotide sequence: TGTGCCAGCAGCTTCCTGGATTCACATAGCAATCAGCCCCAGCATTTT. This encodes CASSFLDSHSNQPQHF. The chain is built from TRBV5-8 and TRBJ1-5, with D hard to call. Germline-derived CDR1 and CDR2 are SGHTS and YDEGEE. Trimming took off 2 bases at V and 0 bases at J, with 12 bases between the two ends. This CDR3 comprises 16 residues.

The V and J genes are TRBV6-4 and TRBJ2-1; either TRBD1 or TRBD2 may supply D (5 bases each). The CDR3 has 14 amino acids. Germline lookup yields CDR1 MRHNA and CDR2 SNTAGT. The V end lost 3 bases, the J end lost 7 bases, and 13 bases lay between the germline ends. This chain's CDR3 is CASSEAVWGNEQFF. The CDR3 bases are TGTGCCAGCAGTGAAGCAGTGTGGGGGAATGAGCAGTTCTTC.

Comments on this clone: Other DNA sequences from this sample encode an identical CDR3 as well. In DNA form, the CDR3 reads TGCGCCAGCAGCTTAGGATCTACCTACGAGCAGTACTTC. It translates to CASSLGSTYEQYF. The chain recombines TRBV5-1 with TRBJ2-7; D remains ambiguous. V lost 2 bases, J lost 2 bases, and 8 bases lay in between. This CDR3 contains 13 residues. CDR1 is SGHRS, CDR2 YFSETQ, per germline.

The chain links TRBV6-5 to TRBJ1-5; 7 positions agree with TRBD1. V lost 2 bases and J lost 4; bases outside the gene matches: 5. This CDR3 contains 15 residues. CDR1 is MNHEY and CDR2 is SVGAGI in the germline V gene. CDR3 DNA sequence: TGTGCCAGCAGTTACCAGGGGGGGACTAATCAGCCCCAGCATTTT. This translates into CASSYQGGTNQPQHF.

CDR3 bases: TGCAGCATTCGAAGTAGGCTAGCGGAGCAAGAGACCCAGTACTTC. It translates to CSIRSRLAEQETQYF. The rearrangement uses TRBV29-1 and TRBJ2-5, with TRBD2 identical over 7 bases. CDR3 length equals 15 residues. The germline V gene encodes CDR1 SQVTM and CDR2 ANQGSEA. Trimming removed 8 bases from V and 2 bases from J; junction bases left unmatched: 14.

CDR3 loop: CASSDSGLVAETQYF. CDR3 in DNA: TGTGCCAGCAGTGACTCGGGACTAGTCGCCGAGACCCAGTACTTC. The gene calls are TRBV25-1 and TRBJ2-5; TRBD2 aligns across 8 bases. The V gene end was trimmed by 3 bases and the J gene end by 5 bases; junction bases not matched to a gene: 8. CDR1 is MGHDK, CDR2 SYGVNS, per germline. There are 15 residues in the CDR3.

The chain combines TRBV6-6 with TRBJ1-3, with 10 bases matching TRBD1. Germline trimming cut 6 bases from V and 0 bases from J; bases unmatched to any gene: 5. Germline lookup yields CDR1 MNHNY and CDR2 SVGAGI (reference sequence). The length of the CDR3 is 16 residues. CDR3 sequence reads: CASRRDRGVSGNTIYF. The CDR3 DNA reads as TGTGCCAGCAGGAGGGACAGGGGAGTCTCTGGAAACACCATATATTTT.

The chain recombines TRBV5-4 with TRBJ2-2; 11 bases are a match to TRBD2. The length of the CDR3 is 16 residues. The germline gives CDR1 SGHNT, CDR2 YYREEE (reference sequence). V gave up 4 bases and J gave up 5 bases; unmatched junction bases: 7. In DNA, the CDR3 is TGTGCCAGCAGCCAACTAGCGGGAGTGGGGACCGGGGAGCTGTTTTTT. This encodes CASSQLAGVGTGELFF.

The J gene is TRBJ2-2, the V gene TRBV7-6, with 9 bases identical to TRBD1. The CDR3 length is 15 residues. Germline V gene lookup returns CDR1 SGHVS and CDR2 FNYEAQ. With 6 bases clipped from V and 4 bases from J, the junction kept 6 bases outside the gene matches. The chain's CDR3 is CASRSGTGSTGELFF. The CDR3 region has the DNA TGTGCCAGCAGGTCCGGGACAGGGAGCACCGGGGAGCTGTTTTTT.

The chain links TRBV4-3 to TRBJ2-1; D is undetermined. This CDR3 region has 13 residues. Germline CDR1 and CDR2: LGHNA and YSLEER. The V gene lost 3 bases and the J gene lost 8 bases, with 11 bases spanning the gap. In DNA, the CDR3 is TGCGCCAGCAGCCACAATGTAGTTTATGAGCAGTTCTTC. Translating gives CASSHNVVYEQFF.